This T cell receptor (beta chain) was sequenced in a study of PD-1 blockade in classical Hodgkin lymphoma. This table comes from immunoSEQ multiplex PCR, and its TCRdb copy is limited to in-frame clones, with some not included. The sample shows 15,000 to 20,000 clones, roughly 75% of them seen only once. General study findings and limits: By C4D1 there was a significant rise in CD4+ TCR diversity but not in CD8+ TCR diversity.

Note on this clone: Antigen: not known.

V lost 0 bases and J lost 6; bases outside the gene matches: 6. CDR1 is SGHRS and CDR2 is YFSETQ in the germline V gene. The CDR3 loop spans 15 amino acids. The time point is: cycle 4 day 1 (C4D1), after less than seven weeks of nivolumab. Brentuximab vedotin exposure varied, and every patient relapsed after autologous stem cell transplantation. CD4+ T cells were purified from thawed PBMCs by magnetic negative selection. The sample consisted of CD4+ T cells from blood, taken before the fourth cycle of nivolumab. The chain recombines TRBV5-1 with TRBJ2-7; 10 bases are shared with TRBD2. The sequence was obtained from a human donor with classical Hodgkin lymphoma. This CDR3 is CASSLESGRAGEQYF. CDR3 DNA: TGCGCCAGCAGCTTGGAGAGCGGGAGGGCCGGCGAGCAGTACTTC.